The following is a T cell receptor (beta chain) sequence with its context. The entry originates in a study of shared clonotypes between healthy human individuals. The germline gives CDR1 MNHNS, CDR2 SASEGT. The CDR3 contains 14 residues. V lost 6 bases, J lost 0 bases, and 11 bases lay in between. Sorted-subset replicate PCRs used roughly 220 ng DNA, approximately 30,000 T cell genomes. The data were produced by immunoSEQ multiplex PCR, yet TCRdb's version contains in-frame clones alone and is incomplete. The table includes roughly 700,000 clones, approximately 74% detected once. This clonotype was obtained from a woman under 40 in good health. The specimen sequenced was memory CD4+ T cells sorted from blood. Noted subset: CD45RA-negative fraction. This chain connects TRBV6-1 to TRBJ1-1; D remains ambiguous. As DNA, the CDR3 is TGTGCCAGCAGAATCTCGACCGTGAACACTGAAGCTTTCTTT. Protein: CASRISTVNTEAFF.